One sample yielded the 6 T cell receptor beta chains listed below, sequenced in a study of chemoradiotherapy in HPV16-positive cancers. Profiled with immunoSEQ multiplex PCR; TCRdb holds only in-frame clones, not every one. In the table there are 15,000 to 20,000 clones, roughly three quarters of which are singletons. The sample was taken from a patient who underwent chemoradiotherapy. All receptors derive from a human donor with HPV-associated anogenital cancer.

The chain employs TRBV9 and TRBJ2-7; D may be TRBD2 (5 bases). The germline gives CDR1 SGDLS, CDR2 YYNGEE. V dropped 0 bases and J dropped 4 bases, with 14 bases sitting between them. The CDR3 loop spans 15 amino acids. The CDR3 here is CASSVGTNRGYEQYF. CDR3 DNA sequence: TGTGCCAGCAGCGTAGGTACCAACAGAGGGTACGAGCAGTACTTC.

A few counts support this clone. V usage is TRBV2 and J usage is TRBJ1-5; TRBD1 is a possible D gene (5 bases). Germline V CDR1 and CDR2: SNHLY, FYNNEI. V lost 6 bases and J 7 bases, leaving 19 bases between the germline ends. This CDR3 spans 15 amino acids. CDR3 loop: CASRGDVGIGQPQHF. CDR3 coding DNA: TGTGCCAGCAGGGGGGACGTAGGTATAGGGCAGCCCCAGCATTTT.

This clone showed up just once. V gene TRBV14 combines with J gene TRBJ2-7; D call uncertain. Germline lookup yields CDR1 SGHDN and CDR2 FVKESK. Trimming took 1 base from V and 0 from J, leaving 10 bases between them. This CDR3 contains 15 residues. The CDR3 region is CASSQGRRSSYEQYF. The CDR3 region has the DNA TGTGCCAGCAGCCAAGGCAGGCGAAGCTCCTACGAGCAGTACTTC.

The chain is built from TRBV25-1 and TRBJ2-1, with TRBD2 matching over 12 bases. Germline loops: CDR1 MGHDK, CDR2 SYGVNS. Unmatched junction bases numbered 3, after V lost 1 base and J lost 8 bases. CDR3 size: 15 residues. As DNA, the CDR3 is TGTGCCAGCAGTGAATTGACTAGCGGGGGCGATGAGCAGTTCTTC. Amino acids: CASSELTSGGDEQFF.

This clone was seen a few times. V and J are TRBV28 and TRBJ1-1; D is uncertain. The V gene's germline CDR1 is MDHEN and CDR2 SYDVKM. Trimming took 5 bases from V and 0 from J, leaving 10 bases between them. The CDR3 runs to 14 residues. CDR3 residues: CASSPRRLNTEAFF. The CDR3 bases are TGTGCCAGCAGTCCCAGAAGGCTGAACACTGAAGCTTTCTTT.

J is TRBJ2-7 and V is TRBV20-1, with D perhaps TRBD1 or TRBD2 (6 bases each). The germline gives CDR1 DFQATT, CDR2 SNEGSKA (reference sequence). The CDR3 is made up of 11 amino acids. CDR3 loop: CTGALLDEQYF. CDR3 nucleotides: TGCACGGGGGCGTTGCTGGACGAGCAGTACTTC.